This T cell receptor beta chain was identified during a study of neoadjuvant anti-PD-1 for oral cavity cancer. Looking at the study overall: Patients mostly received three to four biweekly nivolumab doses at 3 mg/kg before surgery.

Most PBMC samples had approximately 480 ng input DNA in six replicates. TCRdb keeps only in-frame clones here, not all; method: immunoSEQ multiplex PCR. The sample holds around 8,200 clones; about 67% are singletons and the top ten take around 3.2%. Comment on this clone: Its antigen remains unidentified.

Time point of the sample: after neoadjuvant nivolumab, at surgical resection. Cohort: HPV-negative, locally advanced oral cavity squamous cell carcinoma patients. Whole-study results and caveats: With three patients per group, TCR findings need larger cohorts.

Germline V lookup: CDR1 MNHNY, CDR2 SVGAGI (reference sequence). The trim removed 6 bases at V and 3 bases at J, leaving 7 bases unmatched. There are 14 residues in the CDR3. The sequencing used PBMCs, collected after nivolumab (anti-PD-1) treatment. The chain employs TRBV6-6 and TRBJ1-2; 7 positions agree with TRBD1. The TCR comes from a person aged 35-79 years with oral cavity squamous cell carcinoma. Here the CDR3 DNA reads TGTGCCAGCAGCCTGGAGCAGGGGGACTATGGCTACACCTTC. It specifies CASSLEQGDYGYTF.